The sequence of this T cell receptor (beta chain) was determined in a study of blood T cells in healthy people across ages. This clonotype came up many times. Germline CDR1 and CDR2: SGHRS and YFSETQ. V lost 4 bases, J lost 10 bases, and 20 bases lay in between. CDR3 length: 14 amino acids. A J-beta primer mix and a sample-barcoded 5' primer were used in a second PCR of about 6 to 12 cycles. From the 5' RACE reads, TCRdb called clonotypes with MiXCR, one entry per CDR3 protein. The sample contains hundreds of thousands of distinct CDR3 sequences, around 21% of which appear only once. The source is a man between 65 and 85 years old in good health. The V and J genes are TRBV5-1 and TRBJ1-2; the D gene is possibly TRBD1 (5 bases). Material for sequencing was blood. CDR3 sequence: CASSPGGGEEDYTF. As DNA, the CDR3 is TGCGCCAGCAGCCCCGGGGGGGGAGAGGAGGACTACACCTTC.